The 20 T cell receptor beta chains below were found in one sample sequenced in a study of T-cell reconstitution after alpha-beta-depleted transplantation in children. TCRbeta library preparation incorporated unique molecular identifiers. A single record per CDR3 protein comes from TCRdb applying MiXCR to the PCR reads. The sample records around 580,000 distinct CDR3 sequences, about a quarter being singletons. Sequenced material: PBMCs, taken before TCRalphabeta/CD19-depleted stem cell transplant. All receptors come from a boy in the first two years of life with Wiskott-Aldrich syndrome, due to receive a stem cell transplant.

This clonotype was counted between two and nine times. The chain employs TRBV5-1 and TRBJ2-1, with 8 bases aligning to TRBD1. The CDR3 is 14 amino acids. Per the germline V gene, CDR1 is SGHRS and CDR2 is YFSETQ. V gave up 4 bases and J gave up 7 bases; unmatched junction bases: 7. The CDR3 coding sequence is TGCGCCAGCAGCCCGGGACAGGAAATGAATGAGCAGTTCTTC. Residues: CASSPGQEMNEQFF.

The chain carries TRBV5-1 and TRBJ2-3, with D unresolved. Germline V lookup: CDR1 SGHRS, CDR2 YFSETQ. V was cut by 1 base and J by 5 bases, with 11 bases left in between. The CDR3 sequence is 14 residues long. This chain's CDR3 is CASSLRTGQDTQYF. The CDR3 nucleotides are TGCGCCAGCAGCTTGAGGACCGGGCAAGATACGCAGTATTTT.

The chain is built from TRBV29-1 and TRBJ2-3; perhaps TRBD2 as D (5 bases). The germline V gene encodes CDR1 SQVTM and CDR2 ANQGSEA. Trimming removed 0 bases from V and 4 bases from J, with 14 bases in between. The CDR3 is 15 amino acids. The CDR3 here is CSVEDLRERADTQYF. DNA for the CDR3: TGCAGCGTTGAAGATTTGAGGGAGAGGGCAGATACGCAGTATTTT.

V is TRBV9 and J is TRBJ2-7; perhaps TRBD1 as D (6 bases). Trimming shortened V by 2 bases and J by 2 bases, and 11 bases separated the two germline ends. CDR3 length: 14 amino acids. Germline-derived CDR1 and CDR2 are SGDLS and YYNGEE. CDR3 coding DNA: TGTGCCAGCAGCGTTGGAGGACAGACCTACGAGCAGTACTTC. It yields the protein CASSVGGQTYEQYF.

This clonotype occurred a few times. The V gene is TRBV28, the J gene TRBJ1-2; no firm D call. The CDR3 runs 12 residues. V was pared by 6 bases and J by 8 bases, with 13 bases between. The V gene's germline CDR1 is MDHEN and CDR2 SYDVKM. The CDR3 spells CASSLDLGGYTF. CDR3 nucleotides: TGTGCCAGCAGCCTCGACTTGGGCGGCTACACCTTC.

V gene TRBV7-9 combines with J gene TRBJ2-7, with a tentative D call TRBD1 (6 bases). From germline, CDR1 is SEHNR and CDR2 FQNEAQ (reference sequence). The length of the CDR3 is 15 residues. Trimming removed 5 bases at V and 0 bases at J, with 14 bases between. The CDR3 DNA follows: TGTGCCAGCAGCAAAACAGGGAAGAGCTCCTACGAGCAGTACTTC. It codes for CASSKTGKSSYEQYF. Drawing the rest from reference TRBV7-9 and TRBJ2-7, the complete variable domain is DTGVSQNPRHKITKRGQNVTFRCDPISEHNRLYWYRQTLGQGPEFLTYFQNEAQLEKSRLLSDRFSAERPKGSFSTLEIQRTEQGDSAMYLCASSKTGKSSYEQYFGPGTRLTVT.

The chain uses TRBV28 and TRBJ2-3; D ambiguous. The CDR3 consists of 13 residues. The germline CDR1 and CDR2 sequences are MDHEN and SYDVKM. The germline V and J ends were trimmed by 7 bases and 1 base, with 9 bases remaining between them. The CDR3, as DNA: TGTGCCAGCAACCCTTTTGGCACAGATACGCAGTATTTT. Its translation: CASNPFGTDTQYF.

This clonotype was detected a few times. V is TRBV2 and J is TRBJ1-5, with D unresolved. V lost 2 bases to trimming and J lost 7 bases, with 9 bases between them. The CDR3 has 13 residues. CDR1 SNHLY and CDR2 FYNNEI come from the germline V gene. CDR3 bases: TGTGCCAGCAGTGAACTAGGGAGGCAGCCCCAGCATTTT. Protein product: CASSELGRQPQHF.

This clonotype is a singleton in its sample. J is TRBJ2-2 and V is TRBV7-2, with 7 positions matching TRBD1. Germline trimming cut 2 bases from V and 6 bases from J; bases unmatched to any gene: 12. The CDR3 sequence is 17 residues long. Germline V gene data show CDR1 as SGHTA and CDR2 as FQGNSA. In DNA form, the CDR3 reads TGTGCCAGCAGCTTATATTTCAGGGGGAGTAGGGCCGGGGAGCTGTTTTTT. It specifies CASSLYFRGSRAGELFF.

The rearrangement links TRBV20-1 to TRBJ2-7; 9 positions match TRBD1. CDR3 length: 13 amino acids. Germline CDR1 DFQATT, CDR2 SNEGSKA (reference sequence). Unmatched junction bases numbered 2, after V lost 2 bases and J lost 3 bases. The CDR3 sequence: CSARTGGYYEQYF. The CDR3 bases are TGCAGTGCTAGAACAGGGGGCTACTACGAGCAGTACTTC.

The chain is built from TRBV5-1 and TRBJ2-6, with a possible D match to TRBD1 (5 bases). CDR1 and CDR2 (germline): SGHRS, YFSETQ. The CDR3 length is 17 residues. V dropped 1 base and J dropped 1 base, with 12 bases sitting between them. The CDR3 spells CASSLIPSGSGANVLTF. In nucleotides, the CDR3 is TGCGCCAGCAGCTTGATTCCGTCAGGGTCTGGGGCCAACGTCCTGACTTTC.

The chain couples TRBV27 to TRBJ1-2, with D perhaps matching TRBD1 (6 bases). Trimming took off 2 bases at V and 6 bases at J, with 10 bases between the two ends. CDR1 and CDR2 (germline): MNHEY, SMNVEV (reference sequence). The CDR3 spans 13 residues. The CDR3 is CASSLVAGDGYTF. As DNA, the CDR3 is TGTGCCAGCAGTTTAGTCGCAGGGGATGGCTACACCTTC.

This clonotype has a handful of counts. The chain couples TRBV7-2 to TRBJ2-3; the D gene is possibly TRBD2 (6 bases). V lost 3 bases, J lost 0 bases, and 10 bases lay in between. Germline V gene data show CDR1 as SGHTA and CDR2 as FQGNSA. The CDR3 totals 15 residues. The CDR3 DNA reads TGTGCCAGCAGCTTTACCGGGACTAGCACAGATACGCAGTATTTT. It encodes CASSFTGTSTDTQYF.

The chain is built from TRBV12-3 or TRBV12-4 and TRBJ2-1, with a weak D call TRBD2 (6 bases). V was trimmed by 6 bases and J by 1 base, leaving 10 bases between them. The CDR3 sequence is 14 residues long. The CDR3 region is CASSREISYNEQFF. The DNA of the CDR3 is TGTGCCAGCAGCCGGGAGATATCCTACAATGAGCAGTTCTTC.

This clonotype has only a few counts. J is TRBJ2-1 and V is TRBV29-1, with D maybe TRBD2 (5 bases). CDR3 size: 10 residues. Deletions cut 4 bases from V and 9 bases from J, with 7 bases between. The germline CDR1 and CDR2 sequences are SQVTM and ANQGSEA. CDR3 DNA sequence: TGCAGCGTTGCCGAGGGTGAGCAGTTCTTC. This translates into CSVAEGEQFF.

This clonotype was counted a few times. The chain carries TRBV2 and TRBJ2-1; D uncertain. The V gene's germline CDR1 is SNHLY and CDR2 FYNNEI. Trimming pared 3 bases from V and 10 bases from J, leaving 10 bases between. This CDR3 spans 12 amino acids. The CDR3 here is CASSDAGREQFF. The DNA of the CDR3 is TGTGCCAGCAGTGACGCTGGGCGGGAGCAGTTCTTC.

This clonotype has more than one count but fewer than ten. J is TRBJ2-3 and V is TRBV30; the D gene is possibly TRBD2 (6 bases). Per the germline V gene, CDR1 is GTSNPN and CDR2 is SVGIG (reference sequence). The CDR3 totals 15 residues. Trimming stripped 3 bases from V and 1 base from J, with 14 bases between. CDR3 sequence reads: CAWSLLALGTDTQYF. The CDR3 DNA follows: TGTGCCTGGAGCCTACTAGCCCTTGGCACAGATACGCAGTATTTT.

This clonotype was seen a handful of times. The chain uses TRBV2 and TRBJ2-3; D is undetermined. Germline lookup yields CDR1 SNHLY and CDR2 FYNNEI. This CDR3 is built from 15 residues. Trimming removed 4 bases from V and 0 bases from J, with 11 bases in between. CDR3 nucleotides: TGTGCCAGCAGTGGACGGGCCCTTAGCACAGATACGCAGTATTTT. As protein: CASSGRALSTDTQYF. The entire variable domain, with the rest obtained from reference TRBV2 and TRBJ2-3, is as follows: EPEVTQTPSHQVTQMGQEVILRCVPISNHLYFYWYRQILGQKVEFLVSFYNNEISEKSEIFDDQFSVERPDGSNFTLKIRSTKLEDSAMYFCASSGRALSTDTQYFGPGTRLTVL.

This chain joins TRBV5-1 and TRBJ2-5; TRBD2 agrees at 15 bases. The CDR3 loop spans 17 amino acids. With V trimmed by 3 bases and J by 5 bases, 8 bases remained unmatched. Germline V CDR1 and CDR2: SGHRS, YFSETQ. CDR3 in DNA: TGCGCCAGCAGCTCGGGACTAGCGGGAGGAAGGGGTGAGACCCAGTACTTC. This encodes CASSSGLAGGRGETQYF.

This clonotype was seen more than once but under ten times. The genes are TRBV12-3 or TRBV12-4 and TRBJ2-7; 9 bases map to TRBD1. Unmatched junction bases numbered 13, after V lost 10 bases and J lost 6 bases. This CDR3 has 14 amino acids. As DNA, the CDR3 is TGTGCCATCACCCTACGGACAGGGGCGATCGAGCAGTACTTC. Translation gives CAITLRTGAIEQYF.